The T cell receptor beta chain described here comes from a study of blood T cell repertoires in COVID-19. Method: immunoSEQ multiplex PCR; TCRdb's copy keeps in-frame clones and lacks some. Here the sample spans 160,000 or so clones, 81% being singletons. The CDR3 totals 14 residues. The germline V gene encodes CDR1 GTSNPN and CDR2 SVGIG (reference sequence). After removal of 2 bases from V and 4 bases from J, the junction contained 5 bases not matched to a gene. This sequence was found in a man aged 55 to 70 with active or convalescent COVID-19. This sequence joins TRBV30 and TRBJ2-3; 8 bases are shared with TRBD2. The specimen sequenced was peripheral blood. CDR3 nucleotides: TGTGCCTGGAGTAGGAGCGGGAGCGCAGATACGCAGTATTTT. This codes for CAWSRSGSADTQYF.